The clone carrying this TCR beta chain was seen only a few times. The antigen remains undetermined. This sample's time point: healthy volunteer bleed at 6 weeks. Total RNA extraction was carried out from unfractionated whole blood. Single cDNA molecules in the library carried unique molecular identifiers attached during preparation. In the authors' methods: Counting gave a median of around 96,000 TCRs per sample, with values ranging from about 23,224 to 690,600. TCRdb ran MiXCR on the RACE reads and lists one entry per CDR3 protein. It is TCRdb's table, rather than the study itself, that gives the V and J calls and clone size. The sample shows about 77,000 distinct CDR3 sequences, 7% to 9.5% of them seen only once. The record originates from a study of human T cells and chemical hapten exposure. Across the study: TCR yields per sample varied mostly from small pooled library volume differences.

The study, taken as a whole, reports: DPC sensitization produced no change in TCRs with frequency above 1 in 1000.

Germline V gene data show CDR1 as SGHTA and CDR2 as FQGNSA. This CDR3 has 15 amino acids. The V gene lost 3 bases and the J gene lost 0 bases, with 9 bases spanning the gap. The J gene is TRBJ1-3, the V gene TRBV7-2; D unclear. The sequencing sample was made of whole blood. This sequence originates from a female donor in good health. Some clones in this sample may be carry-over from other donors' samples. The CDR3 bases are TGTGCCAGCAGCTTCGGCCTGCTCTCTGGAAACACCATATATTTT. It translates to CASSFGLLSGNTIYF.